This T cell receptor beta chain was sequenced for a study of T cells after yellow fever vaccination. This clonotype came up many times. This CDR3 spans 13 amino acids. Trimming pared 2 bases from V and 3 bases from J, leaving 10 bases between. The germline V gene encodes CDR1 GTSNPN and CDR2 SVGIG (reference sequence). As TCR cDNA was made by 5'RACE template switching, a universal primer site and UMIs were added. From the 5' RACE reads, TCRdb called clonotypes with MiXCR, one entry per CDR3 protein. Here the sample spans some 350,000 distinct CDR3 sequences, about 6.2% being singletons. This sample comprised PBMCs, obtained 5 days after the yellow fever booster vaccination. This rearrangement joins TRBV30 to TRBJ1-2, with a weak D call TRBD1 (5 bases). The receptor was derived from a young man who received the YFV17D yellow fever vaccine. The CDR3: CAWSTTGDYGYTF. The CDR3 DNA follows: TGTGCCTGGAGTACCACAGGTGACTATGGCTACACCTTC.